The clone carrying this TCR beta chain was detected ten times or more. These data belong to a study of tumor-infiltrating lymphocytes in primary liver carcinoma. Across the study: Ranging in age from 30 to 69 years, the patients were men and women.

Bulk tissue was left unsorted, and RNA and DNA were co-extracted from about 20-30 mg of it. Priming with a constant-region primer yielded TCR beta cDNA from about 480 ng total RNA. Three-round nested multiplex PCR performed with slightly modified ARM-PCR produced the TCR beta libraries. Both of the initial two PCR rounds ran for about 9 cycles and employed TRBV1-TRBV30 forward primers alongside a C-beta reverse primer. TCRdb used MiXCR to reprocess the multiplex PCR reads, holding one entry per CDR3 protein. The table shows roughly 120,000 distinct CDR3 sequences, with 64% occurring only once. This CDR3 has 19 residues. Per the germline V gene, CDR1 is LGHNT and CDR2 is FRNRAP. The trim removed 5 bases at V and 2 bases at J, leaving 14 bases unmatched.

The clonotype originates from an older woman with primary liver carcinoma and hepatitis B virus infection. The V gene is TRBV12-5, the J gene TRBJ2-5; 13 nucleotides agree with TRBD2. The sequenced sample consisted of liver tumor tissue from sampling region 3. Subset: tumor region T3, left-lateral pole. Here the CDR3 reads CASGRNGLAGVPLQETQYF. CDR3 in DNA: TGTGCTAGTGGTCGTAATGGACTAGCGGGAGTCCCCCTTCAAGAGACCCAGTACTTC.